This TCR beta chain is from a study of cytomegalovirus exposure and HLA in healthy donors. The wider study: When 398 donors were genotyped, about 86% of them were found to fall in the Caucasian-associated ancestry cluster.

13 Jbeta primers and 60 Vbeta primers were used for the PCR. Libraries were prepared by immunoSEQ multiplex PCR; TCRdb keeps only in-frame clonotypes and omits some of them. The sample gives 210,000 or so clones, approximately 82% of which show up once; about 0.58% is in the top ten. Germline loops: CDR1 DFQATT, CDR2 SNEGSKA (reference sequence). V was shortened by 4 bases and J by 11 bases, with 13 bases between the two germline ends. This CDR3 is 11 amino acids long. The specimen sequenced was PBMCs. The chain is built from TRBV20-1 and TRBJ2-3; possibly TRBD2 for D (6 bases). This TCR was recovered from a woman in her thirties or forties in good health and CMV-seronegative. The CDR3 nucleotides read TGCAGTGCTAAGGACTATCGCGGGCAGTATTTT. It specifies CSAKDYRGQYF.